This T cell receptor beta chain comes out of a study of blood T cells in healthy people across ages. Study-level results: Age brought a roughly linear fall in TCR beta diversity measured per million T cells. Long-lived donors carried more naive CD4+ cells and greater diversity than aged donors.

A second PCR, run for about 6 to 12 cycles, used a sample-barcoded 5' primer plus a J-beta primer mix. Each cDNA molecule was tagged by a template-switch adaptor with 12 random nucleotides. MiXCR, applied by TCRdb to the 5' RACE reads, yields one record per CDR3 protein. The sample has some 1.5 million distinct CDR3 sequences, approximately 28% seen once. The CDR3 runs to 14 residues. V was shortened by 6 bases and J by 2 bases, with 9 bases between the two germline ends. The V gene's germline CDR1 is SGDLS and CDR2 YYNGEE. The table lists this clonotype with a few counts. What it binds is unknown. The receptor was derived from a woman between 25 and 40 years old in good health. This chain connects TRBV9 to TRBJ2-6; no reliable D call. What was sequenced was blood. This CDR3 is CASTSGPGANVLTF. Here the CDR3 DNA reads TGTGCCAGCACTTCAGGCCCTGGGGCCAACGTCCTGACTTTC. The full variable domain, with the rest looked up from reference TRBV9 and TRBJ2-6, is DSGVTQTPKHLITATGQRVTLRCSPRSGDLSVYWYQQSLDQGLQFLIQYYNGEERAKGNILERFSAQQFPDLHSELNLSSLELGDSALYFCASTSGPGANVLTFGAGSRLTVL.